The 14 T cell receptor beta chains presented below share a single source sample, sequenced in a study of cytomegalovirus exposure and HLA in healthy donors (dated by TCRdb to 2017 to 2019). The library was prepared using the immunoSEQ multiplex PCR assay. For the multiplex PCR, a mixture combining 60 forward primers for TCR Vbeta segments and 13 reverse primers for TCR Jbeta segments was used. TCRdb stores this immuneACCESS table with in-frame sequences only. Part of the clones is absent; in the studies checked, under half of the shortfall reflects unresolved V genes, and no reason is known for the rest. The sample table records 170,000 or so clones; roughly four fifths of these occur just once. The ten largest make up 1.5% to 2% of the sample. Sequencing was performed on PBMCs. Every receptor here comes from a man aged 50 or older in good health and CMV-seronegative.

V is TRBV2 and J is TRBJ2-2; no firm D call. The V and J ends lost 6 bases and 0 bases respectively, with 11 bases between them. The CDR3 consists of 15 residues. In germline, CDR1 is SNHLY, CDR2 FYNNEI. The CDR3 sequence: CASSLGQTNTGELFF. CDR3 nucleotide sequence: TGTGCCAGCAGCCTTGGGCAGACGAACACCGGGGAGCTGTTTTTT.

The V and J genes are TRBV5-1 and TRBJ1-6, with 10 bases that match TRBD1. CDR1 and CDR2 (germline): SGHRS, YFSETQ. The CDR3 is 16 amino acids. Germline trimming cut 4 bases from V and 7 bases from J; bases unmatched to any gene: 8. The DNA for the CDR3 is TGCGCCAGCAGCCTTGGGGGGACAGGGGCCAATTCACCCCTCCACTTT. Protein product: CASSLGGTGANSPLHF.

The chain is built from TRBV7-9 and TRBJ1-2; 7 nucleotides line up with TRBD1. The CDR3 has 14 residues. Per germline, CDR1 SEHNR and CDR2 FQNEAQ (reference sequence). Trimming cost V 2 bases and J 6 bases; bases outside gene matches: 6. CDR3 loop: CASSLRGTDHGYTF. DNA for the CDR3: TGTGCCAGCAGCTTAAGGGGGACAGATCATGGCTACACCTTC.

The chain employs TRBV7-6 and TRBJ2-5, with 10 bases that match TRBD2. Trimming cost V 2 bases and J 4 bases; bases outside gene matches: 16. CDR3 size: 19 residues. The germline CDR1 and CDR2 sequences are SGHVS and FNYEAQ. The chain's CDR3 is CASSLYPRASGRGRETQYF. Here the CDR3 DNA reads TGTGCCAGCAGCTTATACCCTAGGGCTAGCGGGAGAGGGAGAGAGACCCAGTACTTC.

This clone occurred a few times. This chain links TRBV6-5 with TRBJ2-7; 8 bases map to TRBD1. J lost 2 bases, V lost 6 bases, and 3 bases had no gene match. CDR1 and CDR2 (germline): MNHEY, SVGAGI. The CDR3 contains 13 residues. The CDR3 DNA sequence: TGTGCCAGCAGCGGACAGGGCCCCTACGAGCAGTACTTC. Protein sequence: CASSGQGPYEQYF.

This CDR3 is CASSLESSGRTSEQYF. The CDR3 DNA sequence: TGTGCCAGCAGCTTAGAGTCTAGCGGGAGAACGTCCGAGCAGTACTTC. This chain connects TRBV7-6 to TRBJ2-7, with 10 bases identical to TRBD2. From germline, CDR1 is SGHVS and CDR2 FNYEAQ. V trimming: 1 base; J trimming: 6 bases; junction bases outside the gene matches: 9. This CDR3 is built from 16 residues.

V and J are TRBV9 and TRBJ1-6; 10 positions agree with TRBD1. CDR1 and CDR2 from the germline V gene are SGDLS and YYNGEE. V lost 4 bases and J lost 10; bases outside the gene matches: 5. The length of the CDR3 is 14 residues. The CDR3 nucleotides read TGTGCCAGCAGCCTGGGACAGGGGTACTCACCCCTCCACTTT. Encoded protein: CASSLGQGYSPLHF.

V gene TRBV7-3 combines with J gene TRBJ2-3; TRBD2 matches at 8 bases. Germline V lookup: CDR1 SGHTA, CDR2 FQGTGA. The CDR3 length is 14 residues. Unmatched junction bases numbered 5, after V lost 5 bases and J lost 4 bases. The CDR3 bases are TGTGCCAGCAGCCCTCCGGGGGGGCCAGATACGCAGTATTTT. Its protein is CASSPPGGPDTQYF.

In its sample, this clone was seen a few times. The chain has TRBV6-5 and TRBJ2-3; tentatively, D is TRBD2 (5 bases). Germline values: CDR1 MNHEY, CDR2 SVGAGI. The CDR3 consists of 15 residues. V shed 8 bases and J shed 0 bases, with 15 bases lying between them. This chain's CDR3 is CASVDRGSSTDTQYF. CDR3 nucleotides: TGTGCCAGCGTCGATCGCGGGTCTAGCACAGATACGCAGTATTTT.

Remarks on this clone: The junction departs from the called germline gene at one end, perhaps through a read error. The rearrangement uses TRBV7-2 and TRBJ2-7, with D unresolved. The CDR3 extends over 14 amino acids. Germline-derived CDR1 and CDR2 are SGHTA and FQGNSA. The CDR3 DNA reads TGTGCCAGCAGCTTACAACATGCCTCCAACGAGCAGTACTTC. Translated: CASSLQHASNEQYF.

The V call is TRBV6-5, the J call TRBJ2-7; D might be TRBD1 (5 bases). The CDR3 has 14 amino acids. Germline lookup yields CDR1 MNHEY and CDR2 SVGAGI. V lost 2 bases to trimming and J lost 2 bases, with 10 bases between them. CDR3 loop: CASSYGHPTYEQYF. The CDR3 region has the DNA TGTGCCAGCAGTTACGGACACCCAACCTACGAGCAGTACTTC.

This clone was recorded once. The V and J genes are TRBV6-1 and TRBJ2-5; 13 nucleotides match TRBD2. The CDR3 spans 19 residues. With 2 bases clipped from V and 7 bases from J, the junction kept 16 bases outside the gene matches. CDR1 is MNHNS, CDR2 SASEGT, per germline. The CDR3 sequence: CASSEMGRLLAGGPGTQYF. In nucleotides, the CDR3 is TGTGCCAGCAGTGAAATGGGGAGGCTACTAGCGGGAGGGCCAGGGACCCAGTACTTC.

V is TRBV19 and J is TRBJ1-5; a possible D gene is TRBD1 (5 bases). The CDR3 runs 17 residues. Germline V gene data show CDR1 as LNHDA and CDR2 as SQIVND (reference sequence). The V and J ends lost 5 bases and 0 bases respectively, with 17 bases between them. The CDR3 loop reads CASSPLQGTGSNQPQHF. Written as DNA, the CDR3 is TGTGCCAGTAGTCCGCTCCAGGGTACGGGTAGCAATCAGCCCCAGCATTTT.

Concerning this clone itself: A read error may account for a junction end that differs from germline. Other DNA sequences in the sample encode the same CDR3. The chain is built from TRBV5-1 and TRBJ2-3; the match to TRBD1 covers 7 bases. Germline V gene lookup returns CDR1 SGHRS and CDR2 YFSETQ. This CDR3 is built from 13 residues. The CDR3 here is CASRTGDTDTQYF. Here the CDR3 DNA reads TGCGCCAGCAGAACAGGGGACACAGACACGCAGTATTTT.